The next 20 T cell receptor beta chains were all read from a single sample in a study of cytomegalovirus exposure and HLA in healthy donors. With 60 Vbeta and 13 Jbeta primers, the PCR was carried out. Sequencing was performed with immunoSEQ multiplex PCR; in TCRdb, only in-frame clones are kept and a portion is missing. Of 130,000 to 150,000 clones listed, over 55% are singletons. The specimen was PBMCs. These receptors were taken from a man aged 35 to 55 in good health and CMV-seronegative.

Only one count was recorded for this clone. This chain links TRBV7-9 with TRBJ1-1, with D possibly matching TRBD1 (6 bases). The length of the CDR3 is 13 residues. V lost 1 base and J 4 bases, leaving 7 bases between the germline ends. Germline V lookup: CDR1 SEHNR, CDR2 FQNEAQ (reference sequence). CDR3 nucleotides: TGTGCCAGCAGCTTAGGGGGGCTCACTGAAGCTTTCTTT. This codes for CASSLGGLTEAFF.

With respect to this clone: Germline and junction disagree at one end, which may indicate a read error. The chain is built from TRBV2 and TRBJ1-5; D may be TRBD1 (6 bases). Germline V gene sequence: CDR1 SNHLY, CDR2 FYNNEI. The CDR3 sequence is 13 residues long. Written as DNA, the CDR3 is TGTGCCAGCAGTACTCAGGGGAATCAGCCCCAGAATTTT. This translates into CASSTQGNQPQNF.

The chain combines TRBV7-9 with TRBJ2-1; the D is unclear. Per germline, CDR1 SEHNR and CDR2 FQNEAQ (reference sequence). This CDR3 contains 12 residues. Trimming left V 5 bases short and J 5 bases short, with 7 bases between. The CDR3 here is CASSPSDNEQFF. The CDR3, as DNA: TGTGCCAGCAGCCCGTCGGACAATGAGCAGTTCTTC.

This clone was found once. An end of the junction does not agree with germline; a read error may underlie this. The gene calls are TRBV6-1 and TRBJ2-1; TRBD1 matches at 8 bases. CDR3 length: 13 amino acids. The germline gives CDR1 MNHNS, CDR2 SASEGT. CDR3 bases: TGTGCCACCCAGGACAGGGCCTACAATGGGCAGTTCTTC. This translates into CATQDRAYNGQFF.

The chain combines TRBV7-3 with TRBJ2-3, with 12 bases fitting TRBD2. Trimming took 2 bases from V and 5 from J; bases not matched to a gene: 5. There are 16 residues in the CDR3. Germline CDR1 SGHTA, CDR2 FQGTGA. CDR3: CASSLAGTSGQDTQYF. The CDR3 coding sequence is TGTGCCAGCAGCTTAGCCGGGACTAGCGGGCAAGATACGCAGTATTTT.

Comment on this clone: The germline gene is not matched at one end of the junction; a read error may be the cause. The V call is TRBV5-1, the J call TRBJ1-2; possibly TRBD1 for D (6 bases). Germline V gives CDR1 SGHRS, CDR2 YFSETQ. This CDR3 spans 11 amino acids. CDR3 in amino acids: CASPPGAPAFF. The CDR3 DNA reads as TGCGCCAGCCCTCCAGGGGCACCCGCTTTCTTC.

The genes are TRBV29-1 and TRBJ2-3; weak D call: TRBD2 (5 bases). The CDR3 sequence is 13 residues long. Germline V CDR1 and CDR2: SQVTM, ANQGSEA. The V end lost 3 bases, the J end lost 6 bases, and 13 bases lay between the germline ends. The DNA of the CDR3 is TGCAGCGTTGATTTGTCCAAGCGGGATACGCAGTATTTT. As protein: CSVDLSKRDTQYF.

This chain uses TRBV11-1 with TRBJ2-7; no clear D gene. This CDR3 has 15 residues. Germline V CDR1 and CDR2: SGHAT, FQDESV (reference sequence). V lost 4 bases and J 0 bases, leaving 13 bases between the germline ends. CDR3 DNA: TGTGCCAGCAGCTCCTGGCCTCCCCACTCCTACGAGCAGTACTTC. This sequence encodes CASSSWPPHSYEQYF.

This clone was found a few times. The chain has TRBV7-2 and TRBJ1-1; D gene ambiguous. Germline lookup yields CDR1 SGHTA and CDR2 FQGNSA. V was shortened by 5 bases and J by 0 bases, with 19 bases between the two germline ends. The CDR3 runs to 17 residues. In nucleotides, the CDR3 is TGTGCCAGCAGCCCCCACCGCCCGACGGGGATGAACACTGAAGCTTTCTTT. Translation gives CASSPHRPTGMNTEAFF.

J is TRBJ2-7 and V is TRBV5-6, with 7 bases that match TRBD1. The length of the CDR3 is 14 residues. V shed 5 bases and J 2 bases; nucleotides not matched to a gene: 7. Germline CDR1 is SGHDT and CDR2 is YYEEEE. The CDR3: CASSTGVIAYEQYF. The CDR3 nucleotides read TGTGCCAGCAGTACAGGGGTCATCGCCTACGAGCAGTACTTC.

This clone was seen a few times. The chain has TRBV9 and TRBJ2-3; TRBD2 matches 11 bases. CDR1 and CDR2 from the germline V gene are SGDLS and YYNGEE. Unmatched junction bases numbered 9, after V lost 4 bases and J lost 2 bases. The CDR3 totals 17 residues. The CDR3 DNA reads as TGTGCCAGCAGCAATCACTTAGCGGGGGGGTTCACAGATACGCAGTATTTT. Translation: CASSNHLAGGFTDTQYF.

This clone was seen more than once but under ten times. J is TRBJ2-7 and V is TRBV6-1, with 12 positions matching TRBD2. This CDR3 has 15 amino acids. The ends lost 2 bases at V and 5 bases at J; junction bases unmatched: 4. The germline gives CDR1 MNHNS, CDR2 SASEGT. Here the CDR3 DNA reads TGTGCCAGCAGTGAACTAGCGGGGGGGCCCCACGAGCAGTACTTC. Its translation: CASSELAGGPHEQYF.

The chain couples TRBV5-1 to TRBJ2-5; a possible D gene is TRBD1 (6 bases). The DNA end is more similar to TRBJ2-7, so the J call may be wrong. The CDR3 sequence is 13 residues long. Germline V CDR1 and CDR2: SGHRS, YFSETQ. CDR3 in DNA: TGCGCCAGCAGCCCAGGGGTAGGCTACGAGCAGTACTTC. This encodes CASSPGVGYEQYF.

The genes are TRBV7-9 and TRBJ2-5; D is perhaps TRBD1 (5 bases). The CDR3 runs 13 residues. Trimming removed 5 bases from V and 6 bases from J, with 13 bases in between. Germline V gene lookup returns CDR1 SEHNR and CDR2 FQNEAQ (reference sequence). The CDR3 loop reads CASSSPRVQTQYF. The CDR3 DNA reads TGTGCCAGCAGCAGCCCCAGGGTACAGACCCAGTACTTC. The full variable domain, with the rest looked up from reference TRBV7-9 and TRBJ2-5, is DTGVSQNPRHKITKRGQNVTFRCDPISEHNRLYWYRQTLGQGPEFLTYFQNEAQLEKSRLLSDRFSAERPKGSFSTLEIQRTEQGDSAMYLCASSSPRVQTQYFGPGTRLLVL.

The V gene is TRBV27, the J gene TRBJ2-5, with D maybe TRBD1 (5 bases). This CDR3 spans 16 amino acids. With 1 base removed from V and 1 base from J, the gap between germline ends came to 13 bases. Germline-derived CDR1 and CDR2 are MNHEY and SMNVEV (reference sequence). The CDR3 sequence: CASSLWIQGGQETQYF. Here the CDR3 DNA reads TGTGCCAGCAGTTTATGGATCCAGGGTGGCCAAGAGACCCAGTACTTC.

The chain links TRBV5-1 to TRBJ1-4; 7 positions agree with TRBD1. Germline V gives CDR1 SGHRS, CDR2 YFSETQ. J gave up 3 bases and V 5 bases, and 7 bases lay outside the gene matches. The CDR3 contains 15 residues. The CDR3 DNA follows: TGCGCCAGCAGTCGAGGGGGCTGGGCTAATGAAAAACTGTTTTTT. It encodes CASSRGGWANEKLFF.

The chain couples TRBV5-1 to TRBJ2-2, with a tentative D call TRBD1 (7 bases). This CDR3 spans 15 amino acids. CDR1 and CDR2 from the germline V gene are SGHRS and YFSETQ. V lost 4 bases to trimming and J lost 5 bases, with 15 bases between them. CDR3 residues: CASSVGGTATGELFF. The CDR3, as DNA: TGCGCCAGCAGCGTTGGCGGGACAGCGACCGGGGAGCTGTTTTTT.

V gene TRBV30 combines with J gene TRBJ1-4; D is uncertain. In germline, CDR1 is GTSNPN, CDR2 SVGIG (reference sequence). V lost 3 bases and J 8 bases, leaving 16 bases between the germline ends. The CDR3 is 14 amino acids. In nucleotides, the CDR3 is TGTGCCTGGAGCTTCGAGGGCTTTGGCGAAAAACTGTTTTTT. Translated: CAWSFEGFGEKLFF. Together with reference TRBV30 and TRBJ1-4, the CDR3 gives the full variable domain: SQTIHQWPATLVQPVGSPLSLECTVEGTSNPNLYWYRQAAGRGLQLLFYSVGIGQISSEVPQNLSASRPQDRQFILSSKKLLLSDSGFYLCAWSFEGFGEKLFFGSGTQLSVL.

The gene calls are TRBV6-5 and TRBJ2-5; 11 positions agree with TRBD2. This CDR3 has 15 amino acids. V was clipped by 6 bases and J by 5 bases; unmatched bases: 8. Germline CDR1 MNHEY, CDR2 SVGAGI. CDR3 in DNA: TGTGCCAGCAGCCTACTAGCGGGAGACGGGGAGACCCAGTACTTC. This gives the protein CASSLLAGDGETQYF.

The chain combines TRBV19 with TRBJ2-5; 8 nucleotides match TRBD2. The germline V gene has CDR1 LNHDA and CDR2 SQIVND (reference sequence). Losses at the gene ends were 6 bases for V and 3 bases for J; bases not matched to a gene: 6. The CDR3 is made up of 14 amino acids. The CDR3 loop is CASSSREGKETQYF. CDR3 sequence (DNA): TGTGCCAGTAGCAGCCGGGAGGGGAAAGAGACCCAGTACTTC.